Listed below are T cell receptor beta chains from one sample, sequenced in a study of blood T cell repertoires in COVID-19. Clones were sequenced by immunoSEQ multiplex PCR, and TCRdb holds only the in-frame ones, with some missing. The sample includes approximately 130,000 clones, 83% of them seen just once. The sequenced material came from PBMCs or T cells enriched from blood (not recorded which). These receptor sequences come from a man aged 30-40 years who had recovered from COVID-19. The CDR3 runs from the conserved cysteine through the conserved F or W. The D gene is left open where the match is weak. The listing skips clone size in some rows; elsewhere it reads once, few, many or a size class.

TRBV6-6	TRBJ1-1	NA	NA	CASILVPNTEAFF	TGTGCCAGCATATTAGTCCCGAACACTGAAGCTTTCTTT
TRBV24-1	TRBJ1-2	TRBD1	NA	CATSEPTGADGYTF	TGTGCCACCAGTGAGCCGACAGGGGCCGATGGCTACACCTTC
TRBV5-1	TRBJ1-4	NA	NA	CASSSRLLGTNEKLFF	TGCGCCAGCAGCTCCAGGTTACTGGGAACTAATGAAAAACTGTTTTTT
TRBV3-1/TRBV3-2	TRBJ1-1	TRBD1	NA	CASSNSDRGHGEAFF	TGTGCCAGCAGCAACAGCGACAGGGGGCATGGAGAAGCTTTCTTT
TRBV9	TRBJ2-1	NA	NA	CASTRGREQFF	TGTGCCAGCACCCGGGGTCGCGAGCAGTTCTTC
TRBV5-4	TRBJ2-1	NA	NA	CASSRRWDSGNNEQFF	TGTGCCAGCAGCAGGCGGTGGGATAGCGGCAACAATGAGCAGTTCTTC
TRBV5-6	TRBJ2-2	NA	NA	CASSLKGYTGELFF	TGTGCCAGCAGCTTGAAGGGGTACACCGGGGAGCTGTTTTTT
TRBV5-4	TRBJ2-5	TRBD2	NA	CASSLWASGRETQYF	TGTGCCAGCAGCTTGTGGGCTAGCGGGAGGGAGACCCAGTACTTC
TRBV2	TRBJ2-3	NA	NA	CASMTRTDTQYF	TGTGCCAGCATGACTCGCACAGATACGCAGTATTTT
TRBV25-1	TRBJ1-2	TRBD1	NA	CASSDPPGQGASNYGYTF	TGTGCCAGCAGCGACCCCCCGGGACAGGGGGCCTCTAACTATGGCTACACCTTC
TRBV13	TRBJ2-5	NA	NA	CASSFYGSGETQYF	TGTGCCAGCAGCTTTTACGGGTCCGGGGAGACCCAGTACTTC
TRBV7-3	TRBJ2-3	TRBD2	NA	CASSLTAGGTDTQYF	TGTGCCAGCAGCTTAACGGCGGGAGGCACAGATACGCAGTATTTT
TRBV14	TRBJ2-1	TRBD1	NA	CASSPSRSYGTEERNEQFF	TGTGCCAGCAGCCCATCCCGGTCTTATGGGACAGAGGAACGGAATGAGCAGTTCTTC
TRBV4-1	TRBJ2-1	NA	once	CASSQEGLTYEQFF	TGCGCCAGCAGCCAAGAGGGCTTGACGTACGAGCAGTTCTTC
TRBV7-9	TRBJ2-5	NA	NA	CASSLGPSGGETQYF	TGTGCCAGCAGCTTAGGGCCGAGCGGAGGAGAGACCCAGTACTTC
TRBV6-2/TRBV6-3	TRBJ2-7	TRBD2	NA	CASSYSSPSGTYEQYF	TGTGCCAGCAGTTACTCATCGCCTAGCGGTACTTACGAGCAGTACTTC
TRBV7-9	TRBJ2-1	TRBD1	NA	CASSPSGPGGHYEQFF	TGTGCCAGCAGCCCTTCGGGGCCAGGGGGTCACTATGAGCAGTTCTTC
TRBV24-1	TRBJ2-1	NA	NA	CATSDSDFDEQFF	TGTGCCACCAGTGATTCGGACTTTGATGAGCAGTTCTTC
TRBV18	TRBJ2-7	TRBD1	NA	CASSPTQGEYEQYF	TGTGCCAGCTCACCAACACAGGGGGAATACGAGCAGTACTTC
TRBV19	TRBJ1-1	TRBD1	NA	CASRGQGFTEAFF	TGTGCCAGTAGAGGACAGGGTTTTACTGAAGCTTTCTTT
TRBV6-6	TRBJ2-1	TRBD2	NA	CASERLAGGSYNEQFF	TGTGCCAGTGAGAGACTAGCGGGAGGGTCCTACAATGAGCAGTTCTTC
TRBV2	TRBJ2-7	NA	NA	CASKSPTYEQYF	TGTGCCAGCAAGAGCCCTACCTACGAGCAGTACTTC
TRBV11-2	TRBJ2-2	NA	NA	CASSTRPQMNTGELFF	TGTGCCAGCAGCACCCGACCACAGATGAACACCGGGGAGCTGTTTTTT
TRBV7-9	TRBJ1-6	TRBD1	NA	CASGRRAGGSPLHF	TGTGCCAGCGGGCGGCGGGCAGGGGGTTCACCCCTCCACTTT